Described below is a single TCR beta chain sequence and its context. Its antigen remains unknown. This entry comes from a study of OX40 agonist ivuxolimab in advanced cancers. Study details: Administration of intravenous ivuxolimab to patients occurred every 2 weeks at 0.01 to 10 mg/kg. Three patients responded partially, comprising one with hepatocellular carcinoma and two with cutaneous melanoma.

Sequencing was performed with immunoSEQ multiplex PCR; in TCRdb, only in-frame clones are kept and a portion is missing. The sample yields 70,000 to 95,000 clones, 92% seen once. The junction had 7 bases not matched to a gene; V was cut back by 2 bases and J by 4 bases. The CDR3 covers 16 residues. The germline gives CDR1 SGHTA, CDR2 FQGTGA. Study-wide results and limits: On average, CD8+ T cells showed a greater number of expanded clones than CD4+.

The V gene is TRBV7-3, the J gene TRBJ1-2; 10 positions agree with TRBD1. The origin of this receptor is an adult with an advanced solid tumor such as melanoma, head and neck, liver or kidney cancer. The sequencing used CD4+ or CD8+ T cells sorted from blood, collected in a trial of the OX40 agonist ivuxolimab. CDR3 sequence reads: CASSLSGTGDLYGYTF. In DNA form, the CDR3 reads TGTGCCAGCAGCTTATCCGGGACAGGGGACCTCTATGGCTACACCTTC. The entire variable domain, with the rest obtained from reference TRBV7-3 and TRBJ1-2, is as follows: GAGVSQTPSNKVTEKGKYVELRCDPISGHTALYWYRQSLGQGPEFLIYFQGTGAADDSGLPNDRFFAVRPEGSVSTLKIQRTERGDSAVYLCASSLSGTGDLYGYTFGSGTRLTVV.